The subject of this entry is one T cell receptor (beta chain). Antigen: not known. These data originate in a study of graft-versus-host responses after intestinal transplantation. TCRdb keeps only in-frame clones here, not all; method: immunoSEQ multiplex PCR. The repertoire has 96,000 or so clones, 80% to 95% of them found once; the top ten carry 0.17%. The input for sequencing was unstimulated CD4+ T cells sorted from spleen or lymph node cells, taken before intestinal transplant. The sequence was obtained from a human donor who received an intestinal transplant.

The CDR3 loop is CASTTGNQPQHF. CDR3 coding DNA: TGTGCCAGTACGACAGGTAATCAGCCCCAGCATTTT. The V call is TRBV28, the J call TRBJ1-5, with D tentatively TRBD1 (6 bases). The germline gives CDR1 MDHEN, CDR2 SYDVKM. The germline V and J ends were trimmed by 9 bases and 4 bases, with 10 bases remaining between them. The CDR3 is 12 residues long.